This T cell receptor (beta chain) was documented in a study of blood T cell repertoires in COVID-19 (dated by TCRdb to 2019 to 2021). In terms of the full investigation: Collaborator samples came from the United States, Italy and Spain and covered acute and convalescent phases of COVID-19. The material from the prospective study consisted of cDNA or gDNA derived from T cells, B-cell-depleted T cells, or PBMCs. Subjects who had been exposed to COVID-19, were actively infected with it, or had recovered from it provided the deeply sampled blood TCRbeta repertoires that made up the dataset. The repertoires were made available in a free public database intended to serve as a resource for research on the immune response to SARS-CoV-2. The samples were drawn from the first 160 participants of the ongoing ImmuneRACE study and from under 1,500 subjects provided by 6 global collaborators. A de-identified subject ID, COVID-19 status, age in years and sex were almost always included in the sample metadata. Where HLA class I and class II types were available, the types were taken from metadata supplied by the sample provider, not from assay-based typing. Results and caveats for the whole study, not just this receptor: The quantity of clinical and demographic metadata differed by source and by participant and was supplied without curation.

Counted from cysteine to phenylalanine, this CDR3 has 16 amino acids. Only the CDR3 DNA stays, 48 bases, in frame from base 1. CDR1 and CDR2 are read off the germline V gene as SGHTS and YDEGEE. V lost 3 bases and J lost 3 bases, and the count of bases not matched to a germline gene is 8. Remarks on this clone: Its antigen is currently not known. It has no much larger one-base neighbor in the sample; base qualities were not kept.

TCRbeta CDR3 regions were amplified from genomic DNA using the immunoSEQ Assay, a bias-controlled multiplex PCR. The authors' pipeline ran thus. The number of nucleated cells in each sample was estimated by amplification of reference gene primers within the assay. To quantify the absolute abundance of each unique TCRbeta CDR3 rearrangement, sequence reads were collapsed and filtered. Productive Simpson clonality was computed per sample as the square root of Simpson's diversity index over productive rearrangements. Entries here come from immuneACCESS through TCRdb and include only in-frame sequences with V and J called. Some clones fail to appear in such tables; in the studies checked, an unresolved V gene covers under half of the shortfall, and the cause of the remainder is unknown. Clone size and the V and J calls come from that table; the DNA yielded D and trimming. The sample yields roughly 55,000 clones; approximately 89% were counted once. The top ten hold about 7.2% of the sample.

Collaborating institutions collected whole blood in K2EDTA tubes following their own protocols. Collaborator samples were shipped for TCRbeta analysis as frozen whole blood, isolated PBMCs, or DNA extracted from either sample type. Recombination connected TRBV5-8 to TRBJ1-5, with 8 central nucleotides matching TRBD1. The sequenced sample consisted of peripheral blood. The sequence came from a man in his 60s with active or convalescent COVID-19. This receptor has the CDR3 CASSYDRGLHNQPQHF. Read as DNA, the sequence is TGTGCCAGCAGCTATGACAGGGGTCTGCACAATCAGCCCCAGCATTTT.